The 16 T cell receptor beta chains reported below all come from one sample, sequenced in a study of T cell responses to AZD1222 COVID-19 vaccine. Libraries were prepared by immunoSEQ multiplex PCR; TCRdb keeps only in-frame clonotypes and omits some of them. The table lists 75,000 to 90,000 clones, 90% of them singletons. This material consisted of peripheral blood, taken on day 0 of AZD1222 vaccination. The origin of the receptors is an adult in good health.

The chain combines TRBV6-2 or TRBV6-3 with TRBJ1-5; 8 bases are shared with TRBD1. CDR1 and CDR2 from the germline V gene are MNHEY and SVGEGT. With V trimmed by 5 bases and J by 2 bases, 5 bases remained unmatched. The CDR3 contains 15 residues. CDR3 DNA: TGTGCCAGCAGTCCCGACAGGGGCGGCAATCAGCCCCAGCATTTT. It translates to CASSPDRGGNQPQHF.

V gene TRBV15 combines with J gene TRBJ2-7; TRBD1 agrees at 9 bases. J was trimmed by 3 bases and V by 0 bases; bases with no gene match: 3. This CDR3 comprises 15 residues. In germline, CDR1 is LNHNV, CDR2 YYDKDF (reference sequence). The CDR3 nucleotides read TGTGCCACCAGCAGAGACCCGGGACAGGGCTACGAGCAGTACTTC. As protein: CATSRDPGQGYEQYF.

The chain is built from TRBV2 and TRBJ1-3; D remains unclear. Trimming stripped 3 bases from V and 4 bases from J, with 13 bases between. Per the germline V gene, CDR1 is SNHLY and CDR2 is FYNNEI. The CDR3 has 15 amino acids. The CDR3 region is CASSDPGIAGNTIYF. The CDR3 DNA reads as TGTGCCAGCAGTGACCCGGGAATAGCCGGAAACACCATATATTTT.

V gene TRBV7-9 combines with J gene TRBJ2-7; 8 nucleotides match TRBD2. This CDR3 contains 13 residues. J gave up 3 bases and V 6 bases, and 4 bases lay outside the gene matches. CDR1 SEHNR and CDR2 FQNEAQ come from the germline V gene (reference sequence). CDR3 nucleotides: TGTGCCAGCAGTCACAGCGGGGGCTACGAGCAGTACTTC. This gives the protein CASSHSGGYEQYF.

The chain recombines TRBV7-2 with TRBJ2-7; 7 bases agree with TRBD1. V was pared by 5 bases and J by 2 bases, with 6 bases of the junction left unmatched. Germline assignment: CDR1 SGHTA and CDR2 FQGNSA. The CDR3 covers 14 residues. CDR3 coding DNA: TGTGCCAGCAGCACCCGACAGGGAGCCTACGAGCAGTACTTC. This codes for CASSTRQGAYEQYF.

J is TRBJ1-4 and V is TRBV5-1, with TRBD1 matching over 7 bases. There are 14 residues in the CDR3. V dropped 4 bases and J dropped 6; count of bases not matched to a gene: 6. CDR1 is SGHRS and CDR2 is YFSETQ in the germline V gene. The CDR3 is CASSLDRTYEKLFF. CDR3 DNA: TGCGCCAGCAGCCTGGACAGGACTTATGAAAAACTGTTTTTT.

This sequence joins TRBV15 and TRBJ2-3; D remains ambiguous. The CDR3 length is 13 residues. The germline V gene encodes CDR1 LNHNV and CDR2 YYDKDF (reference sequence). V was clipped by 3 bases and J by 2 bases, with 6 bases between them. In DNA, the CDR3 is TGTGCCACCAGCAGGTACTACACAGATACGCAGTATTTT. Amino acid sequence: CATSRYYTDTQYF.

V usage is TRBV7-2 and J usage is TRBJ1-6; D perhaps matches TRBD1 (6 bases). CDR3 length equals 14 residues. Germline CDR1 is SGHTA and CDR2 is FQGNSA. V lost 1 base and J 7 bases, leaving 8 bases between the germline ends. CDR3 sequence reads: CASSLGGGNSPLHF. The CDR3, as DNA: TGTGCCAGCAGCTTAGGAGGGGGGAATTCACCCCTCCACTTT.

This chain links TRBV3-1 (or the pseudogene TRBV3-2) with TRBJ1-4; 7 nucleotides agree with TRBD1. Germline assignment: CDR1 LGHDT and CDR2 YNNKEL (reference sequence). J lost 3 bases, V lost 1 base, and 5 bases had no gene match. CDR3 length: 16 residues. The CDR3 is CASSQVHRGSNEKLFF. CDR3 DNA: TGTGCCAGCAGCCAAGTCCACAGGGGATCTAATGAAAAACTGTTTTTT.

CDR3 amino acids: CASSFFRGSEQYF. Here the CDR3 DNA reads TGTGCCAGCAGTTTTTTTAGGGGCTCCGAGCAGTACTTC. This chain connects TRBV27 to TRBJ2-7; D possibly corresponds to TRBD1 (5 bases). Germline V gene lookup returns CDR1 MNHEY and CDR2 SMNVEV (reference sequence). V was pared by 3 bases and J by 6 bases, with 12 bases between. The CDR3 totals 13 residues.

The chain carries TRBV9 and TRBJ1-4, with D unclear. The CDR3 is 14 amino acids. With 2 bases removed from V and 7 bases from J, the gap between germline ends came to 12 bases. The germline V gene has CDR1 SGDLS and CDR2 YYNGEE. The CDR3 region is CASSVFSGGEKLFF. The CDR3 DNA is TGTGCCAGCAGCGTTTTCTCAGGAGGTGAAAAACTGTTTTTT.

The chain has TRBV6-5 and TRBJ1-1; no firm D call. Per germline, CDR1 MNHEY and CDR2 SVGAGI. Trimming removed 0 bases from V and 7 bases from J, with 9 bases in between. The CDR3 runs 13 residues. The CDR3 DNA is TGTGCCAGCAGTTACTCGCTCCAGCTTGAAGCTTTCTTT. Its translation: CASSYSLQLEAFF.

The chain uses TRBV7-2 and TRBJ2-1; 7 positions agree with TRBD2. After removal of 0 bases from V and 4 bases from J, the junction contained 9 bases not matched to a gene. CDR3 length: 17 residues. In germline, CDR1 is SGHTA, CDR2 FQGNSA. In DNA form, the CDR3 reads TGTGCCAGCAGCTTAGCTCCTAGTGGCGGGGGTTACAATGAGCAGTTCTTC. This encodes CASSLAPSGGGYNEQFF.

V and J are TRBV5-1 and TRBJ2-7; D gene unclear. Trimming left V 0 bases short and J 3 bases short, with 7 bases between. CDR1 and CDR2 from the germline V gene are SGHRS and YFSETQ. This CDR3 is 13 amino acids long. This CDR3 is CASSLVPNYEQYF. CDR3 nucleotide sequence: TGCGCCAGCAGCTTGGTGCCGAACTACGAGCAGTACTTC.

This clone appeared a single time. V usage is TRBV9 and J usage is TRBJ1-2; perhaps TRBD1 as D (5 bases). The V end was cut by 4 bases, the J end by 4 bases, with 8 bases between. There are 12 residues in the CDR3. Germline V lookup: CDR1 SGDLS, CDR2 YYNGEE. The CDR3 here is CASSYDSYGYTF. CDR3 nucleotide sequence: TGTGCCAGCAGCTACGACAGCTATGGCTACACCTTC. The entire variable domain, with the rest obtained from reference TRBV9 and TRBJ1-2, is as follows: DSGVTQTPKHLITATGQRVTLRCSPRSGDLSVYWYQQSLDQGLQFLIQYYNGEERAKGNILERFSAQQFPDLHSELNLSSLELGDSALYFCASSYDSYGYTFGSGTRLTVV.

This chain's CDR3 is CASSLGVNGYTF. In nucleotides, the CDR3 is TGTGCCAGCAGCCTCGGGGTGAATGGCTACACCTTC. The chain uses TRBV5-4 and TRBJ1-2; D is ambiguous. Germline V gene lookup returns CDR1 SGHNT and CDR2 YYREEE (reference sequence). This CDR3 is 12 amino acids long. Trimming stripped 4 bases from V and 6 bases from J, with 10 bases between.